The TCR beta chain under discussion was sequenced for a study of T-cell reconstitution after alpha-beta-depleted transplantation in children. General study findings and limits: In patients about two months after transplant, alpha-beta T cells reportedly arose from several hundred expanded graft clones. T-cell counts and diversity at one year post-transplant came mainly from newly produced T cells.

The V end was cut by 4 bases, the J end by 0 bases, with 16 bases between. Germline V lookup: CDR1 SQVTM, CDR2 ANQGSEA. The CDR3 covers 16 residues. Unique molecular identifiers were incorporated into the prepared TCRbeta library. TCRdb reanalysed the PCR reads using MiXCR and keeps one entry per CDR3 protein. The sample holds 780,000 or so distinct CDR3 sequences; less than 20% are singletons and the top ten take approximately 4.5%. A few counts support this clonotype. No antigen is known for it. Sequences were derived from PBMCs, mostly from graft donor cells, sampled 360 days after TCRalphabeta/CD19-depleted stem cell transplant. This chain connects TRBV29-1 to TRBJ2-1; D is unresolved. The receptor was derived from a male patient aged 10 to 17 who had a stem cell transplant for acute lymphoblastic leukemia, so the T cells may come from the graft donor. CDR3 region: CSVVSPGRSSYNEQFF. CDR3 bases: TGCAGCGTTGTGTCTCCTGGTAGGAGCTCCTACAATGAGCAGTTCTTC.